One TCR beta chain is described in this entry. Version v3.0 of the immunoSEQ assay ran at survey level. Some clones are missing from TCRdb's copy, which holds only in-frame ones; the method was immunoSEQ multiplex PCR. The sample includes 30,000 or so clones, approximately 74% of them seen just once. Germline-derived CDR1 and CDR2 are MDHEN and SYDVKM. This CDR3 comprises 12 residues. V lost 6 bases to trimming and J lost 8 bases, with 13 bases between them. The sample is drawn from a study of long-term antiretroviral therapy in people with HIV. The rearrangement joins TRBV28 to TRBJ1-2, with a weak D call TRBD1 (5 bases). The input for sequencing was unsorted PBMCs, taken 3 years after starting antiretroviral therapy. The receptor's source is a man aged 45-65 years with HIV. The CDR3 DNA is TGTGCCAGCAGCCTGGGGACGTCCGGCTACACCTTC. It codes for CASSLGTSGYTF.